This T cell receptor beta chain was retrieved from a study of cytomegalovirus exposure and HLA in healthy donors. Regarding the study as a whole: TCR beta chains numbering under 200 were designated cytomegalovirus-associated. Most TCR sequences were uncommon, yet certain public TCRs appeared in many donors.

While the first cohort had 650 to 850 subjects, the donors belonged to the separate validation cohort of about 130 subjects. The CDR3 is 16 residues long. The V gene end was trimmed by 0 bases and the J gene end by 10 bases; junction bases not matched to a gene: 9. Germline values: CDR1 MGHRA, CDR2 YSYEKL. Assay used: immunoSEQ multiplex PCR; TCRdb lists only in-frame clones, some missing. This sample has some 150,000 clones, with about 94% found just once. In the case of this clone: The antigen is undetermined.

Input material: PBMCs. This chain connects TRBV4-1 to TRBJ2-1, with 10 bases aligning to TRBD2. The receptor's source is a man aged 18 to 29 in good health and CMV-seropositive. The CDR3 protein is CASSQDQAGGHGEQFF. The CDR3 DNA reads TGCGCCAGCAGCCAAGATCAAGCGGGAGGGCACGGAGAGCAGTTCTTC.